This TCR beta chain is drawn from a study of blood T cell repertoires in COVID-19. In the original processing: Quantification of nucleated cells was approximated via reference gene primer amplification. Produced via immunoSEQ multiplex PCR; TCRdb's table is partial and in-frame only. V, J and clone size were drawn from that table, and D and trimming were deduced from the DNA. The sample has around 140,000 clones, just over 85% seen once. The CDR3 runs to 13 residues. CDR1 SGHVS and CDR2 FQNEAQ come from the germline V gene. V dropped 3 bases and J dropped 10 bases, with 15 bases sitting between them. V gene TRBV7-8 combines with J gene TRBJ1-2; tentative D call: TRBD1 (5 bases). Input material: peripheral blood. This receptor was taken from a woman aged 60-75 years with acute or convalescent COVID-19. CDR3 nucleotides: TGTGCCAGCAGCTTTCAGGGCCGGTTTGCCTACACCTTC. The encoded protein is CASSFQGRFAYTF.